This T cell receptor (beta chain) was recovered during a study of blood T cell repertoires in COVID-19. Study summary: Sample material is recorded as cDNA or gDNA derived from T cells, B-cell-depleted T cells, or PBMCs.

Authors' data handling: Reference gene primer amplification gave estimated nucleated cell counts. Sequencing was performed with immunoSEQ multiplex PCR; in TCRdb, only in-frame clones are kept and a portion is missing. V and J calls and clone size are those listed in that table; D and trimming were worked out from the DNA. The sample holds around 74,000 clones, around 90% seen once. This clone was recorded many times. Source material: peripheral blood. The receptor was derived from a man in his fifties or sixties with active COVID-19.

This CDR3 is CASTPPRTWEVNTEAFF. DNA for the CDR3: TGTGCCAGTACACCTCCTCGAACATGGGAGGTTAACACTGAAGCTTTCTTT. The chain has TRBV21-1 and TRBJ1-1. TRBV21-1 is a recognized pseudogene. The CDR3 is made up of 17 amino acids.